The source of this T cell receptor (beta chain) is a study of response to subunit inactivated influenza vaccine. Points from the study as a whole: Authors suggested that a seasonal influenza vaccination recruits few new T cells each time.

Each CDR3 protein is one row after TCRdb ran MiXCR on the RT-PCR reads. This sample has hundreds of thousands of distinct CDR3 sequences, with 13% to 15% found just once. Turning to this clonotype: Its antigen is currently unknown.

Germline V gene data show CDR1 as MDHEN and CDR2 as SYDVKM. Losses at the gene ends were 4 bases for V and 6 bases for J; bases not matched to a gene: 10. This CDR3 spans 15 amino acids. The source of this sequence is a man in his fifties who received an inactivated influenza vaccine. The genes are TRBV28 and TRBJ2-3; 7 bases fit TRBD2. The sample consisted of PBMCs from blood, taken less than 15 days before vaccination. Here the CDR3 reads CASSSLGGSGDTQYF. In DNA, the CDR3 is TGTGCCAGCAGTTCCCTGGGCGGGAGTGGTGATACGCAGTATTTT.